Below are 29 T cell receptor beta chains sequenced from a single sample in a study of T cells in Graves' hyperthyroidism and ophthalmopathy. The source material, RNA transcripts, was used to amplify TCR beta CDR3 regions. TCR CDR3 regions were first amplified by RT-PCR with HTBI primers. Using its own MiXCR run on the multiplex PCR reads, TCRdb lists one record per CDR3 protein. The sample carries 200,000 to 250,000 distinct CDR3 sequences, around 17% recorded once. The sequencing input was blood. The receptors derive from a woman between 50 and 59 years old with Graves' hyperthyroidism.

The sample holds many counts of this clonotype. The J gene is TRBJ2-5, the V gene TRBV9; TRBD1 agrees at 7 bases. The CDR3 length is 14 residues. Trimming at V came to 0 bases and at J to 10 bases, leaving 9 bases not matched to a gene. CDR1 and CDR2 (germline): SGDLS, YYNGEE. The chain's CDR3 is CASSVDVYRGDQYF. The CDR3 DNA reads as TGTGCCAGCAGCGTAGATGTGTACAGGGGAGACCAGTACTTC.

Only a few counts were recorded for this clonotype. This rearrangement joins TRBV19 to TRBJ1-1, with a possible D match to TRBD1 (5 bases). CDR1 and CDR2 (germline): LNHDA, SQIVND (reference sequence). The CDR3 has 13 residues. Deletions cut 3 bases from V and 1 base from J, with 6 bases between. This chain's CDR3 is CASSMQGNTEAFF. The DNA of the CDR3 is TGTGCCAGTAGTATGCAGGGGAACACTGAAGCTTTCTTT.

The DNA of the CDR3 is TGTGCCAGTAGGCCTCGAGGAATCCGGGATGATGAGCAGTTCTTC. This gives the protein CASRPRGIRDDEQFF. The chain employs TRBV19 and TRBJ2-1; D possibly corresponds to TRBD2 (5 bases). This CDR3 has 15 amino acids. The V gene lost 6 bases and the J gene lost 8 bases, with 20 bases spanning the gap. Germline CDR1 is LNHDA and CDR2 is SQIVND (reference sequence).

This clonotype appeared a few times. This CDR3 reads CAWSGGGNQPQHF. Written as DNA, the CDR3 is TGTGCCTGGAGTGGGGGGGGGAATCAGCCCCAGCATTTT. The V gene is TRBV30, the J gene TRBJ1-5; possible D gene TRBD1, 5 bases. The CDR3 has 13 amino acids. Trimming left V 1 base short and J 4 bases short, with 8 bases between. Germline V gene data show CDR1 as GTSNPN and CDR2 as SVGIG (reference sequence).

This clonotype was seen repeatedly, ten times or more. The rearrangement uses TRBV11-2 and TRBJ2-1; TRBD2 is a possible D gene (5 bases). CDR1 is SGHAT and CDR2 is FQNNGV in the germline V gene. V lost 5 bases to trimming and J lost 6 bases, with 17 bases between them. There are 15 residues in the CDR3. This CDR3 is CASSNRRTGLNEQFF. Here the CDR3 DNA reads TGTGCCAGCAGCAACCGGAGGACGGGTCTCAATGAGCAGTTCTTC. Complete variable domain (other parts from reference TRBV11-2 and TRBJ2-1): EAGVAQSPRYKIIEKRQSVAFWCNPISGHATLYWYQQILGQGPKLLIQFQNNGVVDDSQLPKDRFSAERLKGVDSTLKIQPAKLEDSAVYLCASSNRRTGLNEQFFGPGTRLTVL.

This clonotype showed up many times. The chain employs TRBV11-2 and TRBJ2-7; no reliable D call. Per germline, CDR1 SGHAT and CDR2 FQNNGV. The CDR3 is 13 amino acids. The V end lost 0 bases, the J end lost 3 bases, and 6 bases lay between the germline ends. In DNA, the CDR3 is TGTGCCAGCAGCTTAGATCGAGGCTACGAGCAGTACTTC. Translation: CASSLDRGYEQYF.

At least ten counts were recorded for this clonotype. A much more abundant neighbour one base away suggests this may be a read error. The conserved phenylalanine or tryptophan normally closing the CDR3 is absent here, so this likely arose from a read error. The V and J genes are TRBV11-2 and TRBJ2-7; D not certain. Germline loops: CDR1 SGHAT, CDR2 FQNNGV. The CDR3 sequence is 12 residues long. The germline V and J ends were trimmed by 3 bases and 2 bases, with 5 bases remaining between them. CDR3 in DNA: TGTGCCAGCAGCTTGCAGACCTACGAGCAGTACTCC. Translation gives CASSLQTYEQYS.

The chain links TRBV20-1 to TRBJ2-6, with D possibly being TRBD1 or TRBD2 (6 bases each). The V end lost 4 bases, the J end lost 9 bases, and 16 bases lay between the germline ends. There are 14 residues in the CDR3. Germline CDR1 reads DFQATT; CDR2 reads SNEGSKA (reference sequence). The CDR3 sequence: CSATSKGGNNVLTF. The CDR3 nucleotides read TGCAGTGCTACCTCGAAAGGGGGGAACAACGTCCTGACTTTC.

The chain is built from TRBV12-3 or TRBV12-4 and TRBJ2-3; a possible D gene is TRBD1 (6 bases). The V gene lost 3 bases and the J gene lost 0 bases, with 16 bases spanning the gap. This CDR3 region has 17 residues. The CDR3 nucleotides are TGTGCCAGCAGTTTTCCGACAGGCTTGGTCAGCACAGATACGCAGTATTTT. Its protein product is CASSFPTGLVSTDTQYF.

This clonotype has a count of ten or more. The V and J genes are TRBV6-5 and TRBJ2-1, with D possibly TRBD2 on 5 matching bases. This CDR3 spans 13 amino acids. V lost 2 bases and J 10 bases, leaving 12 bases between the germline ends. Germline-derived CDR1 and CDR2 are MNHEY and SVGAGI. Here the CDR3 DNA reads TGTGCCAGCAGTTACGGCCTAACTAGGGAGCAGTTCTTC. As protein: CASSYGLTREQFF.

This clonotype appeared a few times. This chain uses TRBV4-2 with TRBJ2-5; TRBD2 matches 15 bases. Losses at the gene ends were 1 base for V and 5 bases for J; bases not matched to a gene: 8. The germline CDR1 and CDR2 sequences are LGHNA and YNFKEQ. The CDR3 has 18 residues. The CDR3 sequence: CASSQGTSGRAWEETQYF. In DNA form, the CDR3 reads TGTGCCAGCAGCCAAGGGACTAGCGGGAGGGCCTGGGAGGAGACCCAGTACTTC.

This clonotype was detected only once. V usage is TRBV18 and J usage is TRBJ1-1; tentatively, D is TRBD1 (6 bases). The ends were cut back, 0 bases at V and 4 bases at J, with 15 bases in the middle. CDR3 length: 16 residues. Germline assignment: CDR1 KGHSH and CDR2 LQKENI. CDR3 bases: TGTGCCAGCTCACCACCGGCCAGGGGAAGGGGCACTGAAGCTTTCTTT. Its protein product is CASSPPARGRGTEAFF.

This clonotype was found a few times. This may stem from a read error, because a much larger clone lies one nucleotide away. This chain uses TRBV29-1 with TRBJ2-2, with D perhaps matching TRBD1 (6 bases). This CDR3 has 13 amino acids. V dropped 6 bases and J dropped 3 bases, with 11 bases sitting between them. Looked up from germline, CDR1 is SQVTM and CDR2 is ANQGSEA. The CDR3 coding sequence is TGCAGCGTGGTACAGGGCTACACCGGGGAGCTGTTTTTT. Its translation is CSVVQGYTGELFF.

As concerns this clonotype: Given a much more abundant clone one base away, this may be a read error. V gene TRBV28 combines with J gene TRBJ2-7; perhaps TRBD1 as D (5 bases). In germline, CDR1 is MDHEN, CDR2 SYDVKM. Between the trimmed V and J ends, which lost 2 bases and 8 bases, there was a span of 22 bases. This CDR3 region has 16 residues. This chain's CDR3 is CASSLRSPRQIHKQYF. The CDR3 DNA reads TGTGCCAGCAGTTTAAGGTCCCCCCGACAGATCCACAAGCAGTACTTC.

The J gene is TRBJ2-1, the V gene TRBV5-1; 12 bases match TRBD2. Trimming at V came to 1 base and at J to 2 bases, leaving 4 bases not matched to a gene. CDR1 is SGHRS and CDR2 is YFSETQ in the germline V gene. The CDR3 length is 17 residues. In nucleotides, the CDR3 is TGCGCCAGCAGCTTGACTAGCGGGAGGAGTCCCTACAATGAGCAGTTCTTC. It yields the protein CASSLTSGRSPYNEQFF.

A few counts support this clonotype. The CDR3 sequence is CASSPLPSNYGYTF. The CDR3 bases are TGTGCCAGCAGCCCGCTCCCTTCTAACTATGGCTACACCTTC. The gene calls are TRBV7-2 and TRBJ1-2; no clear D. From germline, CDR1 is SGHTA and CDR2 FQGNSA. With 5 bases removed from V and 0 bases from J, the gap between germline ends came to 10 bases. This CDR3 comprises 14 residues.

This clonotype was counted only a few times. V is TRBV29-1 and J is TRBJ2-3, with TRBD2 matching 14 bases. Germline V lookup: CDR1 SQVTM, CDR2 ANQGSEA. The CDR3 has 15 amino acids. After removal of 3 bases from V and 4 bases from J, the junction contained 3 bases not matched to a gene. CDR3 amino acids: CSVDRGLAGADTQYF. DNA of the CDR3: TGCAGCGTTGACCGGGGACTAGCGGGAGCAGATACGCAGTATTTT.

This clonotype was recorded many times. This chain uses TRBV20-1 with TRBJ2-1; 7 bases align to TRBD2. With 5 bases clipped from V and 4 bases from J, the junction kept 11 bases outside the gene matches. The CDR3 runs 15 residues. Germline CDR1 DFQATT, CDR2 SNEGSKA (reference sequence). The CDR3 coding sequence is TGCAGTGCTCTCAGGGCGGGAGTGCGATACAATGAGCAGTTCTTC. It translates to CSALRAGVRYNEQFF.

This clonotype was detected ten times or more. The gene calls are TRBV28 and TRBJ1-2, with a weak D call TRBD1 (5 bases). The germline V gene has CDR1 MDHEN and CDR2 SYDVKM. The CDR3 totals 14 residues. The ends were cut back, 2 bases at V and 8 bases at J, with 15 bases in the middle. In DNA, the CDR3 is TGTGCCAGCAGTTTAGAGTACGGGACCGGCGGCTACACCTTC. As protein: CASSLEYGTGGYTF.

The chain employs TRBV10-3 and TRBJ2-7, with 7 bases lining up with TRBD1. Germline V CDR1 and CDR2: ENHRY, SYGVKD. V trimming: 4 bases; J trimming: 2 bases; junction bases outside the gene matches: 2. This CDR3 spans 13 amino acids. CDR3 in DNA: TGTGCCATCAGTGGACAGGGTGCCTACGAGCAGTACTTC. Protein sequence: CAISGQGAYEQYF.

In this sample, this clonotype turned up a few times. This sequence joins TRBV7-2 and TRBJ1-1; D is perhaps TRBD1 (6 bases). This CDR3 is 15 amino acids long. Trimming stripped 5 bases from V and 5 bases from J, with 18 bases between. CDR1 SGHTA and CDR2 FQGNSA come from the germline V gene. CDR3 nucleotide sequence: TGTGCCAGCAGCGCTCAGTGGGGGCCTGGGACTGAAGCTTTCTTT. Amino acids: CASSAQWGPGTEAFF.

This clonotype showed up many times. The rearrangement joins TRBV28 to TRBJ1-2; weak D call: TRBD1 (6 bases). The V gene's germline CDR1 is MDHEN and CDR2 SYDVKM. V was pared by 2 bases and J by 5 bases, with 9 bases between. The CDR3 has 13 amino acids. CDR3: CASSLRQGYGYTF. CDR3 bases: TGTGCCAGCAGTTTACGGCAGGGGTATGGCTACACCTTC.

This clonotype occurred a few times. The chain links TRBV7-3 to TRBJ2-4; a weak D match, TRBD1 (6 bases). Germline CDR1 is SGHTA and CDR2 is FQGTGA. The CDR3 consists of 16 residues. V lost 2 bases and J 1 base, leaving 12 bases between the germline ends. The CDR3 coding sequence is TGTGCCAGCAGCTTAGGGACAACTGGGGCCAAAAACATTCAGTACTTC. Translation gives CASSLGTTGAKNIQYF. Based on the CDR3 plus reference TRBV7-3 and TRBJ2-4, the full variable domain is GAGVSQTPSNKVTEKGKYVELRCDPISGHTALYWYRQSLGQGPEFLIYFQGTGAADDSGLPNDRFFAVRPEGSVSTLKIQRTERGDSAVYLCASSLGTTGAKNIQYFGAGTRLSVL.

This clonotype was seen ten or more times. The chain uses TRBV27 and TRBJ1-5, with a possible D match to TRBD1 (6 bases). The V and J ends lost 3 bases and 3 bases respectively, with 12 bases between them. Germline V CDR1 and CDR2: MNHEY, SMNVEV (reference sequence). The CDR3 spans 15 residues. CDR3 DNA sequence: TGTGCCAGCAGTTTGTCAGGGGACCTCAATCAGCCCCAGCATTTT. Translation: CASSLSGDLNQPQHF.

This clonotype was seen more than once but under ten times. This chain joins TRBV7-6 and TRBJ2-5, with D possibly matching TRBD2 (5 bases). CDR1 is SGHVS, CDR2 FNYEAQ, per germline. The length of the CDR3 is 14 residues. Trimming took 5 bases from V and 7 from J, leaving 17 bases between them. CDR3 in amino acids: CASSGRGPDGTQYF. Here the CDR3 DNA reads TGTGCCAGCAGCGGACGAGGGCCCGACGGGACCCAGTACTTC.

On this clonotype itself: An end of the junction differs from the germline gene, which may be a read error. This rearrangement joins TRBV5-1 to TRBJ2-7; 14 positions agree with TRBD2. Germline CDR1 reads SGHRS; CDR2 reads YFSETQ. The CDR3 contains 17 residues. CDR3 protein: CASSSTSGRAIRIEQYF. DNA for the CDR3: TGTGCCAGCAGCTCGACTAGCGGGAGGGCCATTCGGATCGAGCAGTACTTC.

The table lists this clonotype with many counts. The genes are TRBV6-1 and TRBJ2-1; D uncertain. Trimming left V 7 bases short and J 4 bases short, with 20 bases between. This CDR3 region has 16 residues. From germline, CDR1 is MNHNS and CDR2 SASEGT. The CDR3 nucleotides are TGTGCCAGCAATCGCTCCAGCCACCCATGTTACAATGAGCAGTTCTTC. Translated: CASNRSSHPCYNEQFF.

The CDR3: CSATRVNEQFF. CDR3 nucleotide sequence: TGCAGTGCAACCAGAGTTAATGAGCAGTTCTTC. The rearrangement links TRBV20-1 to TRBJ2-1; no clear D gene. The CDR3 is 11 amino acids. V was clipped by 6 bases and J by 7 bases, with 10 bases between them. Germline V gives CDR1 DFQATT, CDR2 SNEGSKA (reference sequence).

The table lists this clonotype with a few counts. V usage is TRBV18 and J usage is TRBJ1-3; possible D gene TRBD1, 5 bases. With 5 bases removed from V and 0 bases from J, the gap between germline ends came to 11 bases. Per the germline V gene, CDR1 is KGHSH and CDR2 is LQKENI. The CDR3 contains 15 residues. The CDR3 reads CASSSDSGSGNTIYF. The CDR3 DNA reads as TGTGCCAGCTCAAGTGACAGCGGCTCTGGAAACACCATATATTTT.